The sample holds one count of the clone carrying this T cell receptor beta chain. The repertoire was sequenced with immunoSEQ multiplex PCR; TCRdb's copy has only in-frame clones and lacks some. The data show 300,000 to 350,000 clones, 75% to 95% seen once. Trimming took 4 bases from V and 2 from J, leaving 11 bases between them. The CDR3 sequence is 14 residues long. Per the germline V gene, CDR1 is SGHAT and CDR2 is FQNNGV. These data come from a study of blood T cell repertoires in COVID-19. For the study at large: Sources were T cells, B-cell-depleted T cells, or PBMCs; the material itself was cDNA or gDNA.

The sample taken for sequencing was peripheral blood. The chain uses TRBV11-2 and TRBJ1-2; D might be TRBD1 (6 bases). The receptor was isolated from a woman aged 25 to 39 with COVID-19, enrolled during active disease. The CDR3, as DNA: TGTGCCAGCAGCTCCATTGACAGGAACTATGGCTACACCTTC. Translating it yields CASSSIDRNYGYTF.